This record covers a single T cell receptor (beta chain). Its antigen is not identified. The data stem from a study of CD8+ T cells in alopecia areata. In the study overall: Tofacitinib therapy took 6 to 18 months; 6 months off drug came after. Scoring of treated patients' severity used the percentage of affected scalp area.

The CDR3 is 15 residues long. The germline CDR1 and CDR2 sequences are LGHNA and YNFKEQ. General study points: Compared with normal scalp, lesional scalp had higher clonality and more expanded CD8+ clones. Scalp clonality dropped significantly under tofacitinib, as did expanded CD8+ top-100 clones.

Treatment specified: oral pan-JAK inhibitor, 5-10 mg twice daily. RNA, once extracted, was reverse transcribed into cDNA for use as the sequencing template. The assay was immunoSEQ multiplex PCR, and TCRdb's table has in-frame clones only and misses some. Of 270,000 or so clones in the sample, 58% were seen once. The sequencing here drew on CD4+ T cells sorted from blood, taken at week 24, from a patient treated with tofacitinib. The chain employs TRBV4-2 and TRBJ2-5, with TRBD2 matching 12 bases. The DNA end is more similar to TRBJ2-7, so the J call may be wrong. This clonotype was sampled from a human donor with alopecia areata. The CDR3 DNA is TGTGCCAGCAGCCACGGACTAGCGGGGATATACGAGCAGTACTTC. It is translated as CASSHGLAGIYEQYF.